The 29 T cell receptor beta chains below were found in one sample sequenced in a study of T cell responses to AZD1222 COVID-19 vaccine. Clones were sequenced by immunoSEQ multiplex PCR, and TCRdb holds only the in-frame ones, with some missing. The table lists 120,000 or so clones, 86% of them singletons. This specimen consisted of peripheral blood, obtained 28 days after the second AZD1222 dose. Every receptor here comes from an adult who received the AZD1222 COVID-19 vaccine.

J is TRBJ2-5 and V is TRBV7-7, with D possibly matching TRBD2 (6 bases). The V and J ends lost 5 bases and 1 base respectively, with 8 bases between them. CDR1 is SSHAT and CDR2 is FNYEAQ in the germline V gene (reference sequence). The CDR3 contains 13 residues. In DNA form, the CDR3 reads TGTGCCAGCAGCCTGGGACTCCAAGAGACCCAGTACTTC. Amino acid sequence: CASSLGLQETQYF.

V usage is TRBV5-4 and J usage is TRBJ2-3; D remains unclear. V was shortened by 2 bases and J by 1 base, with 8 bases between the two germline ends. The CDR3 consists of 14 residues. Germline V gene sequence: CDR1 SGHNT, CDR2 YYREEE (reference sequence). The CDR3 region has the DNA TGTGCCAGCAGCTTACCGGCGGGCACAGATACGCAGTATTTT. Residues: CASSLPAGTDTQYF.

The J gene is TRBJ1-4, the V gene TRBV9, with D maybe TRBD1 (6 bases). Trimming stripped 1 base from V and 8 bases from J, with 15 bases between. The CDR3 is 15 amino acids. CDR1 SGDLS and CDR2 YYNGEE come from the germline V gene. For the CDR3, the DNA is TGTGCCAGCAGCGTAACTAACAGGGTTGGGGAAAAACTGTTTTTT. Residues: CASSVTNRVGEKLFF.

This chain joins TRBV2 and TRBJ1-6; TRBD1 is a possible D gene (6 bases). Trimming took 8 bases from V and 0 from J, leaving 14 bases between them. The length of the CDR3 is 16 residues. Looked up from germline, CDR1 is SNHLY and CDR2 is FYNNEI. CDR3 in amino acids: CASGGRGISYNSPLHF. The CDR3 DNA follows: TGTGCCAGCGGGGGCAGGGGAATCTCCTATAATTCACCCCTCCACTTT.

This clone has only a few counts. The chain recombines TRBV28 with TRBJ2-7, with TRBD2 identical over 15 bases. The V and J ends lost 3 bases and 0 bases, in that order; junction bases with no gene match: 12. This CDR3 has 20 residues. Germline V CDR1 and CDR2: MDHEN, SYDVKM. As DNA, the CDR3 is TGTGCCAGCAGTTTCCTACGACCGGGACTAGCGGGAGGCCCCTCCTACGAGCAGTACTTC. Translation: CASSFLRPGLAGGPSYEQYF.

This clone appeared once. V gene TRBV6-5 combines with J gene TRBJ2-1; possibly TRBD1 or TRBD2 for D (5 bases each). The V gene lost 7 bases and the J gene lost 7 bases, with 17 bases spanning the gap. This CDR3 spans 14 amino acids. Looked up from germline, CDR1 is MNHEY and CDR2 is SVGAGI. CDR3 nucleotide sequence: TGTGCCAGCACCTTTGGGACGCGTGGTAATGAGCAGTTCTTC. Translating it yields CASTFGTRGNEQFF.

CDR3 nucleotide sequence: TGCGCCAGCAGCCCGGGACAGCTTAATGAAAAACTGTTTTTT. Its translation is CASSPGQLNEKLFF. The chain couples TRBV5-1 to TRBJ1-4; 7 bases line up with TRBD1. The CDR3 consists of 14 residues. Germline V gene sequence: CDR1 SGHRS, CDR2 YFSETQ. V dropped 4 bases and J dropped 4; count of bases not matched to a gene: 4.

The chain has TRBV24-1 and TRBJ2-1, with a weak D call TRBD2 (5 bases). CDR1 and CDR2 (germline): KGHDR, SFDVKD. The CDR3 is 14 amino acids. V lost 5 bases and J lost 0, with 7 bases in between. CDR3 nucleotide sequence: TGTGCCACCAGTGGAGGGAGCTCCTACAATGAGCAGTTCTTC. Translating gives CATSGGSSYNEQFF.

The CDR3 sequence is CASSDQAGGSYEQYF. DNA of the CDR3: TGCGCCAGCAGTGATCAAGCGGGAGGATCCTACGAGCAGTACTTC. The chain recombines TRBV10-1 with TRBJ2-7; TRBD2 matches 9 bases. The germline V gene has CDR1 WNHNN and CDR2 SYGVQD (reference sequence). The trim removed 3 bases at V and 1 base at J, leaving 4 bases unmatched. This CDR3 has 15 residues.

This chain links TRBV3-1 (or the pseudogene TRBV3-2) with TRBJ2-2, with unresolved D. Trimming took 0 bases from V and 5 from J, leaving 13 bases between them. The CDR3 length is 16 residues. Germline V lookup: CDR1 LGHDT, CDR2 YNNKEL (reference sequence). CDR3 coding DNA: TGTGCCAGCAGCCAAGATTGGGCCTCCGGGACCGGGGAGCTGTTTTTT. Its protein is CASSQDWASGTGELFF.

This clone has a handful of counts. The V and J genes are TRBV7-8 and TRBJ2-7; perhaps TRBD1 as D (6 bases). The length of the CDR3 is 14 residues. V gave up 2 bases and J gave up 6 bases, with 14 bases separating them. Germline V CDR1 and CDR2: SGHVS, FQNEAQ. As DNA, the CDR3 is TGTGCCAGCAGCTTAATTAGTCCAGGGGTCGAGCAGTACTTC. This codes for CASSLISPGVEQYF.

The chain couples TRBV19 to TRBJ1-2; TRBD1 matches at 12 bases. Germline V gives CDR1 LNHDA, CDR2 SQIVND (reference sequence). The CDR3 has 16 residues. The V segment lost 6 bases and the J segment 8 bases; nucleotides outside the gene matches: 13. CDR3 loop: CASRERLGQGARGYTF. The CDR3 coding sequence is TGTGCCAGTAGGGAACGTCTGGGACAGGGGGCGAGAGGCTACACCTTC. Filled out from reference TRBV19 and TRBJ1-2, the complete variable domain reads DGGITQSPKYLFRKEGQNVTLSCEQNLNHDAMYWYRQDPGQGLRLIYYSQIVNDFQKGDIAEGYSVSREKKESFPLTVTSAQKNPTAFYLCASRERLGQGARGYTFGSGTRLTVV.

This chain connects TRBV6-5 to TRBJ2-5; 12 bases match TRBD2. This CDR3 has 14 amino acids. Germline CDR1 reads MNHEY; CDR2 reads SVGAGI. The V gene end was trimmed by 6 bases and the J gene end by 5 bases; junction bases not matched to a gene: 4. The CDR3 region has the DNA TGTGCCAGCAGCCTAGCGGGAGGGTCGGAGACCCAGTACTTC. This encodes CASSLAGGSETQYF.

This rearrangement joins TRBV28 to TRBJ2-1, with D possibly being TRBD1 or TRBD2 (5 bases each). Trimming removed 4 bases from V and 7 bases from J, with 20 bases in between. This CDR3 spans 16 amino acids. Germline-derived CDR1 and CDR2 are MDHEN and SYDVKM. The DNA of the CDR3 is TGTGCCAGCAGTTCCAGGACGGATAGGTGGGGGAATGAGCAGTTCTTC. Its translation: CASSSRTDRWGNEQFF.

A few counts support this clone. The CDR3 DNA is TGTGCCAGCAGACTCACCGGGGAGCTGTTTTTT. Translated: CASRLTGELFF. V is TRBV28 and J is TRBJ2-2; D gene unclear. The CDR3 contains 11 residues. The V and J ends lost 6 bases and 4 bases respectively, with 3 bases between them. The V gene's germline CDR1 is MDHEN and CDR2 SYDVKM. The full variable domain, rest sourced from reference TRBV28 and TRBJ2-2, is DVKVTQSSRYLVKRTGEKVFLECVQDMDHENMFWYRQDPGLGLRLIYFSYDVKMKEKGDIPEGYSVSREKKERFSLILESASTNQTSMYLCASRLTGELFFGEGSRLTVL.

The chain recombines TRBV28 with TRBJ2-5, with a possible D match to TRBD1 (5 bases). Germline CDR1 MDHEN, CDR2 SYDVKM. The CDR3 runs to 15 residues. Between the trimmed V and J ends, which lost 3 bases and 2 bases, there was a span of 13 bases. CDR3 nucleotides: TGTGCCAGCAGTTTCGATACAGGTATACAAGAGACCCAGTACTTC. It translates to CASSFDTGIQETQYF.

This clone has a single count. The rearrangement links TRBV14 to TRBJ1-3; 7 bases agree with TRBD1. This CDR3 is 14 amino acids long. The V gene's germline CDR1 is SGHDN and CDR2 FVKESK. After removal of 5 bases from V and 8 bases from J, the junction contained 9 bases not matched to a gene. The chain's CDR3 is CASSVQGSGDTIYF. CDR3 coding DNA: TGTGCCAGCAGCGTACAGGGGAGTGGGGACACCATATATTTT.

This clone was seen once. The V call is TRBV28, the J call TRBJ2-7; no clear D gene. The CDR3 sequence is 13 residues long. V was trimmed by 6 bases and J by 0 bases, leaving 9 bases between them. CDR1 is MDHEN and CDR2 is SYDVKM in the germline V gene. CDR3 coding DNA: TGTGCCAGCAGCACGGGTTCCTCCTACGAGCAGTACTTC. It translates to CASSTGSSYEQYF.

The chain is built from TRBV19 and TRBJ1-2; D may be TRBD1 (6 bases). Trimming shortened V by 7 bases and J by 5 bases, and 11 bases separated the two germline ends. The germline V gene has CDR1 LNHDA and CDR2 SQIVND (reference sequence). The length of the CDR3 is 12 residues. The DNA for the CDR3 is TGTGCCAGTAATTCCAGGGGTTATGGCTACACCTTC. This translates into CASNSRGYGYTF. The variable domain in full, completed from reference TRBV19 and TRBJ1-2, reads DGGITQSPKYLFRKEGQNVTLSCEQNLNHDAMYWYRQDPGQGLRLIYYSQIVNDFQKGDIAEGYSVSREKKESFPLTVTSAQKNPTAFYLCASNSRGYGYTFGSGTRLTVV.

The chain joins TRBV18 to TRBJ1-2, with D possibly matching TRBD1 (6 bases). The CDR3 has 13 residues. Germline V gives CDR1 KGHSH, CDR2 LQKENI. Trimming stripped 4 bases from V and 3 bases from J, with 9 bases between. CDR3: CASSQGGDYGYTF. As DNA, the CDR3 is TGTGCCAGCTCACAGGGGGGAGACTATGGCTACACCTTC.

The chain joins TRBV6-5 to TRBJ2-7, with D perhaps TRBD2 (7 bases). Germline CDR1 and CDR2: MNHEY and SVGAGI. Trimming cost V 11 bases and J 5 bases, with 13 bases left between them. The CDR3 is 11 amino acids. The CDR3, as DNA: TGTGCCTCGGGGGGCTACCACGAGCAGTACTTC. It encodes CASGGYHEQYF.

V usage is TRBV5-1 and J usage is TRBJ1-1; a weak D match, TRBD1 (5 bases). The V gene's germline CDR1 is SGHRS and CDR2 YFSETQ. V was shortened by 4 bases and J by 9 bases, with 19 bases between the two germline ends. The CDR3 covers 14 residues. As DNA, the CDR3 is TGCGCCAGCAGCGCAACTGCCGGGACCGTTCAAGCTTTCTTT. Its translation: CASSATAGTVQAFF.

The chain is built from TRBV12-3 or TRBV12-4 and TRBJ1-1; D remains unclear. This CDR3 has 12 amino acids. V was clipped by 6 bases and J by 9 bases, with 14 bases between them. In DNA, the CDR3 is TGTGCCAGCAGCCCCGTAGAGAACCAAGCTTTCTTT. Translating gives CASSPVENQAFF.

The chain combines TRBV27 with TRBJ1-2, with D possibly being TRBD1 (6 bases). This CDR3 comprises 15 residues. Germline loops: CDR1 MNHEY, CDR2 SMNVEV (reference sequence). V was clipped by 2 bases and J by 5 bases, with 15 bases between them. The CDR3 region has the DNA TGTGCCAGCAGTTTAGCTGGTGGGACAAGATATGGCTACACCTTC. This gives the protein CASSLAGGTRYGYTF.

As DNA, the CDR3 is TGTGCCAGCAGCTTCGGACAGGGGGGAACATCCTACGAGCAGTACTTC. Encoded protein: CASSFGQGGTSYEQYF. The chain combines TRBV7-2 with TRBJ2-7, with TRBD1 matching 10 bases. With 3 bases clipped from V and 1 base from J, the junction kept 6 bases outside the gene matches. There are 16 residues in the CDR3. Germline assignment: CDR1 SGHTA and CDR2 FQGNSA.

In this sample, this clone turned up a few times. This chain links TRBV7-2 with TRBJ2-7; TRBD2 might be the D (5 bases). Germline V gene lookup returns CDR1 SGHTA and CDR2 FQGNSA. Trimming removed 3 bases at V and 5 bases at J, with 11 bases between. The CDR3 totals 13 residues. CDR3 protein: CASSFARGHEQYF. CDR3 in DNA: TGTGCCAGCAGCTTCGCCCGGGGTCACGAGCAGTACTTC.

The CDR3 sequence is CASSLRPKAGSQYF. The CDR3 nucleotides read TGTGCCAGCAGCTTAAGGCCCAAAGCGGGATCGCAGTACTTC. The V and J genes are TRBV7-2 and TRBJ2-7; 7 bases agree with TRBD2. The length of the CDR3 is 14 residues. Germline V lookup: CDR1 SGHTA, CDR2 FQGNSA. V shed 2 bases, J shed 9 bases, and the junction held 10 bases outside the gene matches.

The genes are TRBV10-3 and TRBJ2-1; 9 bases match TRBD2. The CDR3 has 15 residues. CDR1 ENHRY and CDR2 SYGVKD come from the germline V gene. V gave up 3 bases and J gave up 5 bases; unmatched junction bases: 5. The CDR3 coding sequence is TGTGCCATCAGTGATCGACTAGCGGAAAACAATGAGCAGTTCTTC. Encoded protein: CAISDRLAENNEQFF.

In its sample, this clone was seen once. This chain links TRBV20-1 with TRBJ2-5, with D tentatively TRBD1 (5 bases). Germline V CDR1 and CDR2: DFQATT, SNEGSKA (reference sequence). The CDR3 covers 10 residues. CDR3 amino acids: CCIPGETQYF. The CDR3 DNA sequence: TGCTGCATCCCAGGGGAGACCCAGTACTTC.